The 17 T cell receptor beta chains below all came from one sample that was sequenced in a study of blood T cell repertoires in COVID-19. Repertoires were generated with immunoSEQ multiplex PCR, while TCRdb's copy carries only in-frame clones and drops some. Here the sample spans about 180,000 clones, around 87% being singletons. Sequenced material: peripheral blood. The source of these receptors is a woman between 25 and 40 years old with active or convalescent COVID-19.

The V and J genes are TRBV6-5 and TRBJ1-5, with 7 bases identical to TRBD1. CDR1 and CDR2 from the germline V gene are MNHEY and SVGAGI. The V segment lost 5 bases and the J segment 9 bases; nucleotides outside the gene matches: 13. The length of the CDR3 is 15 residues. The CDR3 DNA reads as TGTGCCAGCAGTAGGGGGCGCAACCCCGAGGGGCCCCAGCATTTT. Its translation: CASSRGRNPEGPQHF.

This clone was counted a single time. The chain links TRBV7-2 to TRBJ1-5, with TRBD1 matching 7 bases. The CDR3 sequence is 16 residues long. From germline, CDR1 is SGHTA and CDR2 FQGNSA. With V trimmed by 4 bases and J by 2 bases, 8 bases remained unmatched. The CDR3 is CASSYFRQGRNQPQHF. The CDR3 region has the DNA TGTGCCAGCAGCTATTTTAGACAGGGCCGCAATCAGCCCCAGCATTTT.

CDR3 region: CSAREGRGYTF. DNA of the CDR3: TGCAGTGCTAGAGAGGGGAGAGGCTACACCTTC. The chain carries TRBV20-1 and TRBJ1-2, with D hard to call. Germline CDR1 reads DFQATT; CDR2 reads SNEGSKA (reference sequence). The CDR3 length is 11 residues. V was trimmed by 0 bases and J by 8 bases, leaving 7 bases between them.

Concerning this clone: The same CDR3 can be traced to other DNA sequences in this sample. This chain links TRBV28 with TRBJ1-2; D gene ambiguous. Germline CDR1 is MDHEN and CDR2 is SYDVKM. V lost 2 bases and J lost 4, with 2 bases in between. The CDR3 contains 11 residues. The CDR3 nucleotides are TGTGCCAGCAGTTTACGCTATGGCTACACCTTC. Amino acids: CASSLRYGYTF.

J is TRBJ2-1 and V is TRBV29-1, with D tentatively TRBD2 (6 bases). V lost 4 bases and J lost 5, with 12 bases in between. The CDR3 covers 13 residues. Germline CDR1 reads SQVTM; CDR2 reads ANQGSEA. The CDR3 DNA reads as TGCAGCGTTGCAACGGGAGACGACAATGAGCAGTTCTTC. Amino acids: CSVATGDDNEQFF.

The chain combines TRBV7-9 with TRBJ1-1; the D gene is possibly TRBD1 (6 bases). The CDR3 length is 12 residues. From germline, CDR1 is SEHNR and CDR2 FQNEAQ (reference sequence). The V end lost 7 bases, the J end lost 6 bases, and 12 bases lay between the germline ends. The CDR3 nucleotides are TGTGCCAGCAACGGGACACCATCTGAAGCTTTCTTT. Its protein is CASNGTPSEAFF.

J is TRBJ1-1 and V is TRBV11-1, with a tentative D call TRBD1 (5 bases). The V gene's germline CDR1 is SGHAT and CDR2 FQDESV (reference sequence). The CDR3 loop spans 14 amino acids. V lost 5 bases to trimming and J lost 8 bases, with 18 bases between them. The chain's CDR3 is CASSQLRGGSEAFF. The CDR3 coding sequence is TGTGCCAGCAGCCAACTTCGTGGGGGGTCGGAAGCTTTCTTT.

CDR3 in DNA: TGTGCCAGCAGGTCACAGGGGGCCAGGTCCTACGAGCAGTACTTC. Amino acid sequence: CASRSQGARSYEQYF. The genes are TRBV6-5 and TRBJ2-7, with 9 bases lining up with TRBD1. This CDR3 region has 15 residues. Unmatched junction bases numbered 7, after V lost 6 bases and J lost 1 base. Germline assignment: CDR1 MNHEY and CDR2 SVGAGI.

Notes on this clone: One junction end disagrees with the germline gene, perhaps due to a read error. This chain connects TRBV9 to TRBJ2-4; 12 positions match TRBD1. The CDR3 runs 13 residues. Germline values: CDR1 SGDLS, CDR2 YYNGEE. This chain's CDR3 is CASSLSGTGGPEF. The CDR3 nucleotides read TGTGCCAGCAGTCTCTCCGGGACAGGGGGCCCTGAGTTC.

The chain recombines TRBV9 with TRBJ2-7; D unclear. Between the trimmed V and J ends, which lost 0 bases and 3 bases, there was a span of 10 bases. This CDR3 spans 14 amino acids. Germline-derived CDR1 and CDR2 are SGDLS and YYNGEE. Written as DNA, the CDR3 is TGTGCCAGCAGCGTAGAGGCGGAAATCTACGAGCAGTACTTC. Residues: CASSVEAEIYEQYF.

V gene TRBV24-1 combines with J gene TRBJ2-2, with a weak D call TRBD1 (6 bases). Between the trimmed V and J ends, which lost 6 bases and 4 bases, there was a span of 11 bases. This CDR3 comprises 14 residues. Germline CDR1 reads KGHDR; CDR2 reads SFDVKD. The CDR3 nucleotides read TGTGCCACCAGTCAGGGGCGGATCACCGGGGAGCTGTTTTTT. Amino acid sequence: CATSQGRITGELFF.

The gene calls are TRBV2 and TRBJ2-2; TRBD1 matches 9 bases. Trimming at V came to 5 bases and at J to 5 bases, leaving 3 bases not matched to a gene. The CDR3 runs 14 residues. The germline V gene encodes CDR1 SNHLY and CDR2 FYNNEI. The CDR3 sequence is CASSSGTGTGELFF. The CDR3 DNA follows: TGTGCCAGCAGTTCCGGGACAGGGACCGGGGAGCTGTTTTTT.

The chain joins TRBV7-9 to TRBJ1-4; TRBD1 might be the D (5 bases). V lost 5 bases, J lost 5 bases, and 12 bases lay in between. CDR1 and CDR2 from the germline V gene are SEHNR and FQNEAQ (reference sequence). This CDR3 is 14 amino acids long. The CDR3 region is CASSPTVLNEKLFF. Here the CDR3 DNA reads TGTGCCAGCAGCCCGACAGTCTTAAATGAAAAACTGTTTTTT.

This clone was seen a few times. This chain uses TRBV6-5 with TRBJ2-7; 7 nucleotides line up with TRBD1. The CDR3 consists of 15 residues. V lost 7 bases, J lost 9 bases, and 18 bases stayed unmatched. Germline V gives CDR1 MNHEY, CDR2 SVGAGI. The DNA of the CDR3 is TGTGCCAGCACCACCCGGAAAGGGGGCCCCCTTGGGCAGTACTTC. It yields the protein CASTTRKGGPLGQYF.

The chain uses TRBV6-5 and TRBJ1-2; a possible D gene is TRBD1 (5 bases). CDR1 is MNHEY, CDR2 SVGAGI, per germline. The CDR3 is 14 residues long. V dropped 2 bases and J dropped 3 bases, with 10 bases sitting between them. The CDR3 reads CASSYAGVDYGYTF. The CDR3 DNA reads as TGTGCCAGCAGTTACGCGGGGGTGGACTATGGCTACACCTTC.

The J gene is TRBJ1-2, the V gene TRBV5-1; possibly TRBD1 for D (5 bases). This CDR3 is built from 14 residues. Trimming left V 0 bases short and J 7 bases short, with 13 bases between. Germline V gene data show CDR1 as SGHRS and CDR2 as YFSETQ. CDR3 region: CASSLGLGDIGYTF. The CDR3 nucleotides are TGCGCCAGCAGCTTGGGTTTAGGGGATATTGGCTACACCTTC.

V gene TRBV6-5 combines with J gene TRBJ2-7, with 7 positions matching TRBD1. Germline CDR1 MNHEY, CDR2 SVGAGI. V shed 6 bases and J 2 bases; nucleotides not matched to a gene: 10. This CDR3 has 15 amino acids. This CDR3 is CASSRQQGNTYEQYF. CDR3 nucleotide sequence: TGTGCCAGCAGCCGGCAACAGGGGAACACCTACGAGCAGTACTTC.